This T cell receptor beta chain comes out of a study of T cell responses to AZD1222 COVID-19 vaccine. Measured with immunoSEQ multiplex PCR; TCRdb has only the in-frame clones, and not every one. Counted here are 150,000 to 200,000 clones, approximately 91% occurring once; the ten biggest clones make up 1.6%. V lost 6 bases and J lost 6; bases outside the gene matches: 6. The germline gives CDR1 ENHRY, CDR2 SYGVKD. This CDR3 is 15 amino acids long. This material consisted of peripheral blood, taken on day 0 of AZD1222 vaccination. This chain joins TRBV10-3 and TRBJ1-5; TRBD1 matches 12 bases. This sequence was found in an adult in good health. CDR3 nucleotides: TGTGCCATCAGCCCGGGACAGGGGGCCGTTCAGCCCCAGCATTTT. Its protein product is CAISPGQGAVQPQHF.